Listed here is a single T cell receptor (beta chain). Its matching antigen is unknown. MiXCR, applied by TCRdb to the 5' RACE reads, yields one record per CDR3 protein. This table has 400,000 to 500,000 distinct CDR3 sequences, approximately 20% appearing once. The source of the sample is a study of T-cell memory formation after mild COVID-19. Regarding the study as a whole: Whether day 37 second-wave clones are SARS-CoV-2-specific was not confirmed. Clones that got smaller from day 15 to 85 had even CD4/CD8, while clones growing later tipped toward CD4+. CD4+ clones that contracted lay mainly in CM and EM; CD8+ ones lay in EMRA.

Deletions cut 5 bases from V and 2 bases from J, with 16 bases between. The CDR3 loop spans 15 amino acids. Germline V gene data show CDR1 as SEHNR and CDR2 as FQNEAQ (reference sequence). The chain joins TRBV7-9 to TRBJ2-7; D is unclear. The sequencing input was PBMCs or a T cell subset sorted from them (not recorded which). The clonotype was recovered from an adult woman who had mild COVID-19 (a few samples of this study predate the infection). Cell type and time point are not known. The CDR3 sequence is CASSLGPAQTYEQYF. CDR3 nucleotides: TGTGCCAGCAGCCTAGGCCCAGCGCAAACCTACGAGCAGTACTTC. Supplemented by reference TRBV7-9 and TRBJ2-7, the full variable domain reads DTGVSQNPRHKITKRGQNVTFRCDPISEHNRLYWYRQTLGQGPEFLTYFQNEAQLEKSRLLSDRFSAERPKGSFSTLEIQRTEQGDSAMYLCASSLGPAQTYEQYFGPGTRLTVT.